Below, one T cell receptor beta chain is given with its context. Under the authors' procedure: By means of reference gene primer amplification, nucleated cell counts were estimated. Only in-frame clones appear in the TCRdb table, and some are missing; sequencing was by immunoSEQ multiplex PCR. V and J calls and clone size are given by that table; D and trimming were obtained from the DNA. The sample lists tens of thousands of clones; 70% to 90% were seen once. Germline lookup yields CDR1 MDHEN and CDR2 SYDVKM. The CDR3 runs 19 residues. Trimming took 3 bases from V and 1 from J, leaving 19 bases between them. This entry belongs to a study of blood T cell repertoires in COVID-19. Study at large: Samples representing acute and convalescent COVID-19 were sourced from the United States, Italy and Spain. T cells, B-cell-depleted T cells, or PBMCs supplied cDNA or gDNA.

The sequenced material came from peripheral blood. This clonotype originated in a man in his 60s with acute or convalescent COVID-19. V and J are TRBV28 and TRBJ2-6; D might be TRBD1 (5 bases). CDR3 in DNA: TGTGCCAGCAGTTTCCTAGAGCAGGGAAGAGGTTCTGGGGCCAACGTCCTGACTTTC. It translates to CASSFLEQGRGSGANVLTF.